The sequence of this T cell receptor (beta chain) was determined in a study of T cell clusters in autoimmune cytopenias (dated by TCRdb to between 2017 and 2020). In the study overall: Healthy donor controls had a mean age of approximately 56 years and a median age of approximately 63 years, with about half of the roughly 40 female. Per sample, TRB sequencing gave a median depth of around 55,000 reads and a median of approximately 2,400 distinct TRB clonotypes. The study was designed to test whether a disease-specific immune repertoire signature usable as a blood-based biomarker is carried by autoimmune cytopenia patients. In autoimmune cytopenia patients, peripheral blood TRB and IGH repertoires were sequenced during active disease and over treatment follow-up, together with healthy, CLL and autoimmune hepatitis controls. For primary cytopenia, the controls were approximately 24 age-matched healthy donors, and for secondary cytopenia, the controls were 14 age-matched CLL patients. Autoimmune hepatitis repertoires were compared with those of 20 to 25 age- and sex-matched healthy donors.

TRB rearrangements were amplified by multiplex PCR following a touch-down protocol, with the TRB-A and TRB-B primer pools mixed in one tube. Two consecutive PCR reactions with Phusion HS II polymerase added Illumina adapters and sample indices to the amplicons. After gel purification with the NucleoSpin Gel and PCR Clean-up kit, the amplicons were quantified by Qubit and checked for quality on an Agilent 2100 Bioanalyzer. Libraries were sequenced on an Illumina MiSeq using 600-cycle, single-indexed, paired-end runs. The authors' pipeline ran thus. MiXCR version 2.1.12, together with the default MiXCR reference library, was used to align and assemble the TRB reads. A clone was defined by each unique CDR3 nucleotide sequence, and analysis was restricted to productive sequences with at least two reads. Alpha-parameterized diversity profiles (alpha 0 to 5), including the Shannon (alpha 1) and Simpson (alpha 2) indices, were computed with an R script to assess repertoire diversity. The tcR package was used to compute combinatorial TRB VJ usage, and cohorts were compared on this usage by principal component analysis with ade4. GLIPH was used to cluster TCRbeta CDR3s in pairs of cohorts matched for age and read depth, and a Wilcoxon test was used to compare cluster frequencies. Each CDR3 protein sequence appears as one entry after TCRdb reprocessed the reads, and no DNA is included. The V and J calls and clone size come from TCRdb's table, not from the authors' own analysis. The sample table holds approximately 2,000 distinct CDR3 sequences. More than 7% of the sample rests with the top ten.

A count is missing, but by frequency this clonotype is large (0.1 to 1%). There is no known antigen for this receptor. What the authors observed across the whole study: TRB repertoire shifts, with less even repertoires in secondary cytopenia and CLL, mostly reflected lymphoma bias rather than autoimmunity. The T cell clusters were defined in silico only, and their functional role remained to be validated experimentally. About 3-fold more exclusive TRB clusters were observed in healthy donors than in active autoimmune hepatitis patients, consistent with an autoimmunity-wide signature. The cluster-lack signature was not seen for secondary cytopenia versus CLL, apparently masked by the dominant lymphoma-associated repertoire. GLIPH suggested that primary autoimmune cytopenia patients lacked physiological T cell clusters: more than 40 clusters were exclusive to healthy donors versus approximately 17 exclusive to patients.

Spanning cysteine to phenylalanine, the CDR3 consists of 16 amino acids. The protein alone is recorded here. The germline V gene (reference sequence) sets CDR1 to MNHEY and CDR2 to SMNVEV. TRB amplification used around 260 ng of peripheral blood genomic DNA, tens of thousands of genome equivalents, per sample. The same data also went into a second study, on T cell repertoires in aging, cancer and after chemotherapy. As the second study states: Donors were distributed across six age groups ranging from 30 or younger to 70 or older, with at least three individuals included per group. Healthy donor control TCR repertoires were recorded over several months to years and showed clear clonal overlap across re-sampling. The full dataset contained approximately 9.6 million TCR reads. Untreated patients with hematological or solid cancers showed significantly lower blood TCR diversity and higher clonality than age-matched healthy donors. In healthy donors, the decline in TCR diversity with age was mainly explained by loss of richness, whereas in cancer patients loss of evenness was also found to contribute. In both cancer cohorts, the median generation probability rose over the chemotherapy interval, which suggests that the repertoire was reconstituted through rebound thymic output. According to the authors, the repertoire data do not permit conclusions about immunological memory after chemotherapy. The study profiled peripheral blood TCR beta repertoires from healthy donors and cancer patients to examine immunoaging and T cell reconstitution after chemotherapy. A cohort of 200 to 250 cancer patients (approximately 91 with hematological and around 120 with solid cancers) was assembled, and 95 healthy donors were included as a reference group. MiXCR versions 2.12 and 3.0.5 were used to process TRB sequences. Shannon diversity, evenness, clonality (one minus evenness), and alpha-parameterized diversity profiles from alpha 0 to 5 were included as repertoire metrics. The IGoR algorithm was used to compute generation probabilities of clones in paired pre- and post-chemotherapy samples.

The sequence derives from a human donor in good health. The material sequenced was peripheral blood. The chain uses TRBV27 and TRBJ2-1; TCRdb picks TRBD2, but there is no DNA to check that call. The CDR3 loop reads CASSSGRMSSYNEQFF.